Presented here are 2 T cell receptor beta chains from one specimen sequenced in a study of chronic HIV infection and antiretroviral therapy. TCRdb used MiXCR to reprocess the 5' RACE reads, holding one entry per CDR3 protein. The table lists approximately 30,000 distinct CDR3 sequences, about 9.7% of them singletons. The sample was peripheral blood. These receptors were collected from an adult who had HIV and had not received antiretroviral therapy, or was an uninfected healthy control (not recorded which).

This clonotype was observed at least ten times. The chain uses TRBV10-1 and TRBJ2-7, with unresolved D. This CDR3 region has 13 residues. The germline V and J ends were trimmed by 6 bases and 3 bases, with 12 bases remaining between them. Germline CDR1 is WNHNN and CDR2 is SYGVQD (reference sequence). CDR3 in amino acids: CASSPDLHYEQYF. CDR3 DNA: TGCGCCAGCAGCCCGGACCTACACTACGAGCAGTACTTC.

The V gene is TRBV9, the J gene TRBJ1-2; possibly TRBD1 for D (6 bases). V lost 0 bases, J lost 4 bases, and 13 bases lay in between. CDR1 and CDR2 from the germline V gene are SGDLS and YYNGEE. This CDR3 comprises 15 residues. CDR3 bases: TGTGCCAGCAGCGTAGGCGGAGGGGGGCTCTATGGCTACACCTTC. It specifies CASSVGGGGLYGYTF.